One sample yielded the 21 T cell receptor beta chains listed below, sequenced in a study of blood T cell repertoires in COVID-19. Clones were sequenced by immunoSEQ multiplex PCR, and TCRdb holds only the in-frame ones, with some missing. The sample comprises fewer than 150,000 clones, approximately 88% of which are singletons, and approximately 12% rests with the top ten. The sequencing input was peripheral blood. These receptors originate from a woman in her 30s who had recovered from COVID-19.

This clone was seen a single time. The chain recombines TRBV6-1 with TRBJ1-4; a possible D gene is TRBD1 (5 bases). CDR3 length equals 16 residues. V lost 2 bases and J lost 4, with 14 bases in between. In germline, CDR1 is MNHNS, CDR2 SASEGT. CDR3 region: CASSEYRGGGNEKLFF. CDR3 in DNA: TGTGCCAGCAGTGAATACCGGGGGGGTGGTAATGAAAAACTGTTTTTT.

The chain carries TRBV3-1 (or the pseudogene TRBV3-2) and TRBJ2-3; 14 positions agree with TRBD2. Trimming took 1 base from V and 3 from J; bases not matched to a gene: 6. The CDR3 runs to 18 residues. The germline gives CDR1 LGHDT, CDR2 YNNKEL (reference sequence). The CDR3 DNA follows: TGTGCCAGCAGCCAAGTTGAGACTAGCGGGGGGGAAACAGATACGCAGTATTTT. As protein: CASSQVETSGGETDTQYF.

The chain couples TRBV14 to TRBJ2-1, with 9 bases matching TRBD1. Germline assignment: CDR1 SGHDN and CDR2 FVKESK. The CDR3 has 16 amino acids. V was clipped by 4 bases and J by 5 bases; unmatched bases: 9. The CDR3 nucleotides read TGTGCCAGCAGCCCCTTTCGGACAGGGGTGGACAATGAGCAGTTCTTC. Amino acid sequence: CASSPFRTGVDNEQFF.

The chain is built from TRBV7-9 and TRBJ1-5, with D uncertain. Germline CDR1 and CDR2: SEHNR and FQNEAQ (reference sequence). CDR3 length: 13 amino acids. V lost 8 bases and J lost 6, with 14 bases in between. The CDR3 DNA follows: TGTGCCAGCTCTCGCGGAGGAGGTCAGCCCCAGCATTTT. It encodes CASSRGGGQPQHF.

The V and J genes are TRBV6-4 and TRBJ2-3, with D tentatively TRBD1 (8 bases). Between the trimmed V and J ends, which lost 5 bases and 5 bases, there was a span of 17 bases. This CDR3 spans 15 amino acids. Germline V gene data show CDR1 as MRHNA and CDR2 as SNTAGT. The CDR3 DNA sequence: TGTGCCAGCAGTCCGACAGGGGAGGGTGGAGATACGCAGTATTTT. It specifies CASSPTGEGGDTQYF.

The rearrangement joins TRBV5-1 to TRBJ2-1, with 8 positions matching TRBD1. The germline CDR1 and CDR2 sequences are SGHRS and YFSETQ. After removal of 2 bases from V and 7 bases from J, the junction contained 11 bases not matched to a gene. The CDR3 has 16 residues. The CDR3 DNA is TGCGCCAGCAGCTTATCCGGGACAGGCTTGGGAAATGAGCAGTTCTTC. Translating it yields CASSLSGTGLGNEQFF.

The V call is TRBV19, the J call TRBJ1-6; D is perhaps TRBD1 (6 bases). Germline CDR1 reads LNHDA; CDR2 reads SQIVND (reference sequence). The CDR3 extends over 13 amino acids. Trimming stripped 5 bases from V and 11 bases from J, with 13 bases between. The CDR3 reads CASSSLQGPPLHF. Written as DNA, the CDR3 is TGTGCCAGTAGTTCCTTACAGGGTCCACCCCTCCACTTT.

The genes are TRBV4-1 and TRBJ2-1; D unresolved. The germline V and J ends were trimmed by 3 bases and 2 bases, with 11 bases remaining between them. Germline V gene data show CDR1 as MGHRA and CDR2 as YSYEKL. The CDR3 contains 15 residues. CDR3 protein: CASSHAGSPYNEQFF. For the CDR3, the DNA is TGCGCCAGCAGCCACGCAGGCAGCCCCTACAATGAGCAGTTCTTC.

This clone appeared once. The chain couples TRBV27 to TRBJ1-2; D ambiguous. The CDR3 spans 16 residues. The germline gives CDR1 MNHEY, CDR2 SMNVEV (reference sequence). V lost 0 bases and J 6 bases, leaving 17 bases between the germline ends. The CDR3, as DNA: TGTGCCAGCAGTTTATCCCCGCGGGAAAAGGCCAATGGCTACACCTTC. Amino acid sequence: CASSLSPREKANGYTF.

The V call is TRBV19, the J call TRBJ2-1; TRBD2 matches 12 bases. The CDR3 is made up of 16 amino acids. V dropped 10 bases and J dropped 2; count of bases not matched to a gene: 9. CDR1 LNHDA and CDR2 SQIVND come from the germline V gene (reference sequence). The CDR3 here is CATTSGGRVPYNEQFF. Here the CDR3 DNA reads TGTGCCACTACTAGCGGGGGGAGAGTCCCCTACAATGAGCAGTTCTTC.

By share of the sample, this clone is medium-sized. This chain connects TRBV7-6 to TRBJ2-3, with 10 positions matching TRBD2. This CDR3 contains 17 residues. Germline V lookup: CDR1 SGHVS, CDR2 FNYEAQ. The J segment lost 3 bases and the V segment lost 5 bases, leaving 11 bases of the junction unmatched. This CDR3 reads CASSPDLLAGDTDTQYF. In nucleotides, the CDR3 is TGTGCCAGCAGCCCGGACCTCCTAGCGGGGGATACAGATACGCAGTATTTT.

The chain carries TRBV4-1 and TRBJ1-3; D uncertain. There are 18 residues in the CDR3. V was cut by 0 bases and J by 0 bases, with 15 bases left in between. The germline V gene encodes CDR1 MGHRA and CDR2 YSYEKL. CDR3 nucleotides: TGCGCCAGCAGCCAAGATAGCAGCAGGACTTACTCTGGAAACACCATATATTTT. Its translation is CASSQDSSRTYSGNTIYF.

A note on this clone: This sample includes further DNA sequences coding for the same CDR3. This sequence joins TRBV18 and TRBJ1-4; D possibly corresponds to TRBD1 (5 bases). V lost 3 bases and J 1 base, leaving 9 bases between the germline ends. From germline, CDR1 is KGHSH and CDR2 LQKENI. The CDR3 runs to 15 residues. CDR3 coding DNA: TGTGCCAGCTCACCCGGACAACTAACTAATGAAAAACTGTTTTTT. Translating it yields CASSPGQLTNEKLFF.

The CDR3 region has the DNA TGCGCCAGCAGCCTAAAGACAGGGCATTCGCCCACCATATATTTT. Amino acid sequence: CASSLKTGHSPTIYF. The V call is TRBV4-1, the J call TRBJ1-3; TRBD1 matches at 7 bases. V was pared by 4 bases and J by 9 bases, with 12 bases of the junction left unmatched. CDR1 is MGHRA and CDR2 is YSYEKL in the germline V gene. The CDR3 length is 15 residues.

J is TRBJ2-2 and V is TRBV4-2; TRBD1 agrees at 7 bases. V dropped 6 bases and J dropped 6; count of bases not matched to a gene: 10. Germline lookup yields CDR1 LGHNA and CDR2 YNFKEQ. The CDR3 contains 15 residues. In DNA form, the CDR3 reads TGTGCCAGCAGTTCCGGGACAGTCGATGCCGGGGAGCTGTTTTTT. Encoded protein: CASSSGTVDAGELFF.

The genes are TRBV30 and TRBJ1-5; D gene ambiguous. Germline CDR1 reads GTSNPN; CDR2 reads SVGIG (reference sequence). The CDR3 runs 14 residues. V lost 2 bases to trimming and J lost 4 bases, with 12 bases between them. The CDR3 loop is CAWSPLAVNQPQHF. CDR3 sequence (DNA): TGTGCCTGGAGTCCTTTGGCAGTTAATCAGCCCCAGCATTTT.

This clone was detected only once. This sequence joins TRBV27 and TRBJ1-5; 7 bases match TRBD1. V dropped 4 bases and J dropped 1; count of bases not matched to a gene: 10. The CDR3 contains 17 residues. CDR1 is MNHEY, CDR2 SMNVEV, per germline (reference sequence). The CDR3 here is CASSSKQGSWSNQPQHF. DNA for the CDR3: TGTGCCAGCAGTTCGAAACAGGGGTCTTGGAGCAATCAGCCCCAGCATTTT.

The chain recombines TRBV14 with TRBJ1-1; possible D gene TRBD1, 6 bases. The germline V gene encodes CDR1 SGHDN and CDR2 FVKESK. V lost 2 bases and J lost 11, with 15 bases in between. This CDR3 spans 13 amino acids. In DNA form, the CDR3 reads TGTGCCAGCAGCCAAAGGCAGGGGAGTCAGGCTTTCTTT. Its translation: CASSQRQGSQAFF.

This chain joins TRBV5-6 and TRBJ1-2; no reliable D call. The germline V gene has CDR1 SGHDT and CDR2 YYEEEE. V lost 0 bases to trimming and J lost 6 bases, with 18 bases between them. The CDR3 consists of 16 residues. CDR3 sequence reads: CASSLGSSGPANGYTF. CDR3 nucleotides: TGTGCCAGCAGCTTGGGATCTTCGGGTCCGGCCAATGGCTACACCTTC. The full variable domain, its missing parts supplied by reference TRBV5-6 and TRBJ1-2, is DAGVTQSPTHLIKTRGQQVTLRCSPKSGHDTVSWYQQALGQGPQFIFQYYEEEERQRGNFPDRFSGHQFPNYSSELNVNALLLGDSALYLCASSLGSSGPANGYTFGSGTRLTVV.

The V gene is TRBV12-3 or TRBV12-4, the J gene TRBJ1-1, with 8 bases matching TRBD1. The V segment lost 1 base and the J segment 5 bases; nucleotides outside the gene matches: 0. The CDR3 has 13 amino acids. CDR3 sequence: CASSLGTGTEAFF. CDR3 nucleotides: TGTGCCAGCAGTTTAGGGACAGGGACTGAAGCTTTCTTT.

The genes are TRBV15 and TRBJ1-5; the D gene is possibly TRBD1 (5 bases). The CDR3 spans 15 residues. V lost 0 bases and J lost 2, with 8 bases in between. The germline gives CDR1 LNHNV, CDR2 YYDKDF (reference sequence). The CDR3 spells CATSREQGRNQPQHF. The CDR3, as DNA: TGTGCCACCAGCAGAGAGCAGGGTCGCAATCAGCCCCAGCATTTT. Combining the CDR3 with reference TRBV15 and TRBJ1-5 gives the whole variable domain DAMVIQNPRYQVTQFGKPVTLSCSQTLNHNVMYWYQQKSSQAPKLLFHYYDKDFNNEADTPDNFQSRRPNTSFCFLDIRSPGLGDTAMYLCATSREQGRNQPQHFGDGTRLSIL.